The rows below give T cell receptor beta chains drawn from one sample of a study of response to subunit inactivated influenza vaccine. TCRdb processed the RT-PCR reads anew with MiXCR; each CDR3 protein has one entry. This repertoire shows 500,000 to 650,000 distinct CDR3 sequences, less than 8% found once; its top ten account for roughly 13%. Sequencing was performed on PBMCs from blood, taken less than 25 months after vaccination. The receptors were sampled from a man between 50 and 69 years old who received an inactivated influenza vaccine. Both conserved end residues are trimmed from each CDR3. Clone size is stated in some rows and not others, as once, few, many or a class when expanded.

V gene,clone size,CDR3 protein
TRBV6-1,few,ASRRPDTGNQPQH
TRBV18,.,ASSPETSGLAYEQY
TRBV27,many,ASSFSGINEQF
TRBV4-3,.,ASSHLGILAGGYNEQF
TRBV29-1,many,SVDIIPIAGGYNEQF
TRBV28,few,ASSLFMTYSGNTIY
TRBV4-3,few,ASSHQSGGGIVYTQY
TRBV2,many,ASKDRADLKEQF
TRBV24-1,.,ATSGHRDEQY
TRBV5-1,few,ASSLLEGKGVYNEQF
TRBV6-1,many,ASSEDRGSTIY
TRBV19,.,ASRKGLSYQPQH
TRBV5-1,many,ASSLGLAGVRSETQY
TRBV7-9,.,ASSLGRQDYEQY
TRBV20-1,.,SARQGSGQF
TRBV5-1,.,ASSLAVGGNLYEQY
TRBV3-1,.,ASSQVAQSSYNEQF
TRBV29-1,.,SVDLSDSTDTQY
TRBV2,.,ASRNNRISGNTIY
TRBV5-1,.,ASRGVSSSTDTQY
TRBV29-1,many,SVPIGTRVYNEQF
TRBV10-3,few,AISDIGSPTKNIQY
TRBV6-2/TRBV6-3,few,ASSYSRTSGSGGTQY
TRBV5-1,few,ASSPSGGARTGELF
TRBV6-5,few,ASSASTSGRGEQY
TRBV9,few,ASSVSSGRAEDTQY
TRBV7-2,many,ASSSYSGAQY
TRBV29-1,.,SVGRVSSTDTQY
TRBV5-1,few,ASSGGTGDQPQH
TRBV4-3,.,ASSQETGGGEQY
TRBV24-1,many,ATSDLTGGPLRTGELF
TRBV29-1,few,SVDGVGRTYNEQF
TRBV7-9,.,ASSPQGHSDTQY
TRBV18,many,ASSANNYGYT
TRBV28,many,ASSLGTYSNQPQH